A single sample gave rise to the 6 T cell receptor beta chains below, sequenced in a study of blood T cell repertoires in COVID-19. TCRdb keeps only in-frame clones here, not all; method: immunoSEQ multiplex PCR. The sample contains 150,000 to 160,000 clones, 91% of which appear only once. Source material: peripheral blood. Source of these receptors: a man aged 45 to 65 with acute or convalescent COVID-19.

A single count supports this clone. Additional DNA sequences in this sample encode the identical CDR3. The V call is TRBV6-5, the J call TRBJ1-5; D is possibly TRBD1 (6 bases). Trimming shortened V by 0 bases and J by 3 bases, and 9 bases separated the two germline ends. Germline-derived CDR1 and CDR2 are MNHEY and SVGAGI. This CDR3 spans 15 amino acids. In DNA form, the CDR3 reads TGTGCCAGCAGTTACTCACAGGGTTCCAATCAGCCCCAGCATTTT. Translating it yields CASSYSQGSNQPQHF.

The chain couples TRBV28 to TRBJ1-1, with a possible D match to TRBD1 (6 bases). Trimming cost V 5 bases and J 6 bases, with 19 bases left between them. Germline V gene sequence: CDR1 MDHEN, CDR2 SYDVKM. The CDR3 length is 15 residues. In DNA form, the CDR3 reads TGTGCCAGCAGTCCCTTTCGGCACAGGGATGCTGAAGCTTTCTTT. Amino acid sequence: CASSPFRHRDAEAFF.

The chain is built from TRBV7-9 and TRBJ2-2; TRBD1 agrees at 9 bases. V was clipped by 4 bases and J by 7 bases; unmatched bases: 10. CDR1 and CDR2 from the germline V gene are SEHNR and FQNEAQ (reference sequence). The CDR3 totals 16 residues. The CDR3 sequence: CASSSSPGQGNGELFF. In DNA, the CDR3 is TGTGCCAGCAGCTCAAGCCCGGGACAGGGTAACGGGGAGCTGTTTTTT.

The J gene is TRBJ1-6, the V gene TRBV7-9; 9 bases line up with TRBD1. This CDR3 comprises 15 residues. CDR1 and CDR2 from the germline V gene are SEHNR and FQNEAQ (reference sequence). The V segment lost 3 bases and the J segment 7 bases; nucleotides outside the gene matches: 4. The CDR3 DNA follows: TGTGCCAGCAGCTTGACCGGGACAGGGAATTCACCCCTCCACTTT. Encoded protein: CASSLTGTGNSPLHF.

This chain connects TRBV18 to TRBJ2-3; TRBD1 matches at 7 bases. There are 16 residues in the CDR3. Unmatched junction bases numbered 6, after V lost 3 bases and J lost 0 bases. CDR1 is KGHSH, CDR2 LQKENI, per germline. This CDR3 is CASSPRQGPSTDTQYF. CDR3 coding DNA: TGTGCCAGCTCACCGCGACAGGGACCAAGCACAGATACGCAGTATTTT.

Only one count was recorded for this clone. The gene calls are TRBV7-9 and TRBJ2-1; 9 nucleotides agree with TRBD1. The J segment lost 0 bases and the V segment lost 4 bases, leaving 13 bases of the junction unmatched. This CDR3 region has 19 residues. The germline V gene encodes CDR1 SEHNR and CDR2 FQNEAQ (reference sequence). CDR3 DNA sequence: TGTGCCAGCAGCTCAGGTGGGACAGGGAGCCCTAGCTCCTACAATGAGCAGTTCTTC. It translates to CASSSGGTGSPSSYNEQFF.